One and the same sample provided the 25 T cell receptor beta chains below, sequenced in a study of response to subunit inactivated influenza vaccine. TCRdb passed the RT-PCR reads through MiXCR, listing each CDR3 protein once. The top ten hold 2.8% of the sample, which has about 540,000 distinct CDR3 sequences, roughly 25% seen once. This sample was shared with a second study, whose subject was T cells expressing NK-cell markers. That work states: What made the TCR beta cDNA was 5'RACE template switching with UMIs.

The sequences come from CD4+ T cells sorted from PBMCs, collected about 13 days after vaccination. The receptors here all came from a man aged 45-65 years who received an inactivated influenza vaccine.

The chain employs TRBV5-1 and TRBJ1-3; D remains unclear. The CDR3 is 14 residues long. Germline CDR1 and CDR2: SGHRS and YFSETQ. Between the trimmed V and J ends, which lost 4 bases and 2 bases, there was a span of 10 bases. CDR3 protein: CASSPASAGNTIYF. DNA for the CDR3: TGCGCCAGCAGCCCAGCCTCCGCTGGAAACACCATATATTTT.

The V and J genes are TRBV5-6 and TRBJ1-4; D uncertain. Germline CDR1 reads SGHDT; CDR2 reads YYEEEE. This CDR3 has 15 amino acids. The ends were cut back, 4 bases at V and 8 bases at J, with 18 bases in the middle. The CDR3 region is CASSAVVEPSEKLFF. The CDR3 DNA is TGTGCCAGCAGCGCCGTAGTTGAGCCGAGCGAAAAACTGTTTTTT.

The chain is built from TRBV20-1 and TRBJ2-7; D gene uncertain. Germline lookup yields CDR1 DFQATT and CDR2 SNEGSKA (reference sequence). This CDR3 is 11 amino acids long. V lost 7 bases and J 0 bases, leaving 7 bases between the germline ends. CDR3 sequence (DNA): TGCAGTGGGGTGCGCTCCTACGAGCAGTACTTC. Translation gives CSGVRSYEQYF.

This clonotype appeared a few times. V and J are TRBV7-9 and TRBJ2-6; D uncertain. Germline V gene lookup returns CDR1 SEHNR and CDR2 FQNEAQ (reference sequence). The CDR3 length is 15 residues. V was trimmed by 10 bases and J by 0 bases, leaving 13 bases between them. The CDR3 sequence: CATYTGYSGANVLTF. CDR3 nucleotides: TGTGCCACGTATACCGGCTACTCTGGGGCCAACGTCCTGACTTTC.

This clonotype was recorded a few times. V and J are TRBV10-3 and TRBJ2-1; D uncertain. Germline V lookup: CDR1 ENHRY, CDR2 SYGVKD. Trimming pared 0 bases from V and 2 bases from J, leaving 8 bases between. The CDR3 runs 15 residues. CDR3 DNA sequence: TGTGCCATCAGTGAGTCGCGCCTAGCCTACAATGAGCAGTTCTTC. Amino acid sequence: CAISESRLAYNEQFF.

A few counts support this clonotype. The V call is TRBV7-2, the J call TRBJ1-1; D is unclear. V lost 2 bases and J 1 base, leaving 8 bases between the germline ends. There are 14 residues in the CDR3. The germline V gene has CDR1 SGHTA and CDR2 FQGNSA. The CDR3 nucleotides read TGTGCCAGCAGCTTAAAAGAGGCGAACACTGAAGCTTTCTTT. It is translated as CASSLKEANTEAFF. Drawing the rest from reference TRBV7-2 and TRBJ1-1, the complete variable domain is GAGVSQSPSNKVTEKGKDVELRCDPISGHTALYWYRQSLGQGLEFLIYFQGNSAPDKSGLPSDRFSAERTGGSVSTLTIQRTQQEDSAVYLCASSLKEANTEAFFGQGTRLTVV.

The chain recombines TRBV20-1 with TRBJ2-7; TRBD2 agrees at 12 bases. This CDR3 is 15 amino acids long. Trimming took 6 bases from V and 4 from J; bases not matched to a gene: 10. Per the germline V gene, CDR1 is DFQATT and CDR2 is SNEGSKA (reference sequence). The CDR3 spells CSAAALAGGGYEQYF. CDR3 sequence (DNA): TGCAGTGCGGCGGCCCTAGCGGGAGGGGGTTACGAGCAGTACTTC.

This clonotype was recorded many times. The J gene is TRBJ2-3, the V gene TRBV7-9, with unresolved D. Trimming stripped 5 bases from V and 3 bases from J, with 9 bases between. Germline lookup yields CDR1 SEHNR and CDR2 FQNEAQ (reference sequence). The CDR3 has 13 residues. The DNA for the CDR3 is TGTGCCAGCAGCCAATCGGTTACAGATACGCAGTATTTT. Protein product: CASSQSVTDTQYF.

This clonotype was counted between two and nine times. The V gene is TRBV20-1, the J gene TRBJ1-5; D is possibly TRBD1 (6 bases). Per germline, CDR1 DFQATT and CDR2 SNEGSKA (reference sequence). V was trimmed by 0 bases and J by 12 bases, leaving 18 bases between them. The CDR3 runs 14 residues. The CDR3 region is CSARDLVTQGDQHF. The CDR3 DNA follows: TGCAGTGCTAGAGATTTAGTAACACAGGGAGACCAGCATTTT.

The V call is TRBV6-1, the J call TRBJ2-2; no clear D. V was clipped by 2 bases and J by 4 bases, with 20 bases between them. CDR3 size: 18 residues. In germline, CDR1 is MNHNS, CDR2 SASEGT. The CDR3 protein is CASSESVYGPRSTGELFF. In DNA, the CDR3 is TGTGCCAGCAGTGAATCCGTTTATGGCCCCAGGAGCACCGGGGAGCTGTTTTTT.

Only a few counts were recorded for this clonotype. The rearrangement links TRBV7-9 to TRBJ1-2; D remains ambiguous. The CDR3 has 13 amino acids. Germline values: CDR1 SEHNR, CDR2 FQNEAQ (reference sequence). Trimming left V 4 bases short and J 14 bases short, with 20 bases between. The CDR3 region is CASSSQEVTPSTF. The CDR3 nucleotides are TGTGCCAGCAGCTCTCAAGAGGTAACACCTAGTACCTTC.

This clonotype was counted a few times. The chain combines TRBV5-1 with TRBJ1-2; 9 bases map to TRBD1. The CDR3 contains 15 residues. V was clipped by 0 bases and J by 3 bases; unmatched bases: 3. Germline V gene lookup returns CDR1 SGHRS and CDR2 YFSETQ. CDR3 coding DNA: TGCGCCAGCAGCTTGGAGGGACAGGGTGACTATGGCTACACCTTC. Translated: CASSLEGQGDYGYTF.

This clonotype occurred a few times. The rearrangement uses TRBV5-1 and TRBJ2-7; D is unclear. Germline V gene lookup returns CDR1 SGHRS and CDR2 YFSETQ. The ends were cut back, 0 bases at V and 0 bases at J, with 10 bases in the middle. The CDR3 sequence is 15 residues long. The CDR3 DNA sequence: TGCGCCAGCAGCTTGGCGCAGCAGAGCTCCTACGAGCAGTACTTC. Its translation: CASSLAQQSSYEQYF.

The rearrangement uses TRBV11-2 and TRBJ2-1, with TRBD2 as a possible D gene (6 bases). The CDR3 length is 14 residues. Trimming shortened V by 0 bases and J by 3 bases, and 6 bases separated the two germline ends. Germline loops: CDR1 SGHAT, CDR2 FQNNGV. This chain's CDR3 is CASSLEGGYNEQFF. The CDR3 DNA reads TGTGCCAGCAGCTTAGAGGGGGGCTACAATGAGCAGTTCTTC.

This rearrangement joins TRBV7-3 to TRBJ2-1; no clear D gene. The CDR3 covers 12 residues. Germline values: CDR1 SGHTA, CDR2 FQGTGA. V was pared by 9 bases and J by 5 bases, with 11 bases between. This CDR3 reads CASGTANNEQFF. CDR3 bases: TGTGCCAGTGGAACGGCTAACAATGAGCAGTTCTTC.

V is TRBV12-3 or TRBV12-4 and J is TRBJ2-3, with 10 bases aligning to TRBD2. The V segment lost 2 bases and the J segment 4 bases; nucleotides outside the gene matches: 6. The CDR3 is 16 amino acids. The CDR3 sequence is CASSLSLSGGADTQYF. The CDR3 DNA reads as TGTGCCAGCAGTTTATCTCTCAGCGGGGGGGCAGATACGCAGTATTTT.

The CDR3 DNA follows: TGTGCCAGCAGCTCTCTCAGTTCTAGCAGTGAGCAGTTCTTC. Translated, it gives CASSSLSSSSEQFF. The genes are TRBV7-3 and TRBJ2-1; tentatively, D is TRBD2 (5 bases). This CDR3 spans 14 amino acids. V was shortened by 4 bases and J by 9 bases, with 16 bases between the two germline ends. CDR1 SGHTA and CDR2 FQGTGA come from the germline V gene.

This rearrangement joins TRBV4-2 to TRBJ1-2; 9 nucleotides line up with TRBD1. From germline, CDR1 is LGHNA and CDR2 YNFKEQ. Losses at the gene ends were 4 bases for V and 4 bases for J; bases not matched to a gene: 7. The CDR3 length is 15 residues. The DNA for the CDR3 is TGTGCCAGCAGCCCCCGAACACAGGGGGCCTATGGCTACACCTTC. As protein: CASSPRTQGAYGYTF.

V is TRBV12-3 or TRBV12-4 and J is TRBJ1-1; 8 bases are a match to TRBD1. The trim removed 6 bases at V and 4 bases at J, leaving 13 bases unmatched. There are 16 residues in the CDR3. CDR3 sequence: CASRSPRGRLTTEAFF. The CDR3 DNA is TGTGCCAGCAGAAGCCCCAGGGGGCGCTTGACCACTGAAGCTTTCTTT.

The chain employs TRBV7-8 and TRBJ2-1; no definite D call. Trimming took off 4 bases at V and 7 bases at J, with 8 bases between the two ends. The CDR3 spans 12 residues. From germline, CDR1 is SGHVS and CDR2 FQNEAQ. CDR3 in DNA: TGTGCCAGCAGCTCCTCTAGGAATGAGCAGTTCTTC. Amino acid sequence: CASSSSRNEQFF.

The CDR3 protein is CASSLSAGGADTQYF. The DNA for the CDR3 is TGTGCCAGCAGCTTATCAGCCGGGGGCGCAGATACGCAGTATTTT. This chain connects TRBV7-2 to TRBJ2-3; D possibly matches TRBD1 or TRBD2 (6 bases each). Germline V gene lookup returns CDR1 SGHTA and CDR2 FQGNSA. The length of the CDR3 is 15 residues. Between the trimmed V and J ends, which lost 2 bases and 4 bases, there was a span of 13 bases.

J is TRBJ2-5 and V is TRBV4-1; 10 nucleotides align to TRBD1. The junction had 9 bases not matched to a gene; V was cut back by 5 bases and J by 3 bases. The CDR3 sequence is 16 residues long. Germline V gives CDR1 MGHRA, CDR2 YSYEKL. The DNA of the CDR3 is TGCGCCAGCAGCTTGCAGACAGGGGGCGTTGAAGAGACCCAGTACTTC. Its protein product is CASSLQTGGVEETQYF.

This clonotype was counted ten times or more. J is TRBJ2-5 and V is TRBV12-3 or TRBV12-4, with 8 bases matching TRBD2. The CDR3 runs 15 residues. Trimming at V came to 5 bases and at J to 5 bases, leaving 10 bases not matched to a gene. The CDR3 bases are TGTGCCAGCAGTCAAGCGGGAGTCTCCTCGGAGACCCAGTACTTC. Residues: CASSQAGVSSETQYF.

V and J are TRBV29-1 and TRBJ2-1, with 10 positions matching TRBD2. V lost 7 bases, J lost 7 bases, and 10 bases stayed unmatched. Looked up from germline, CDR1 is SQVTM and CDR2 is ANQGSEA. The CDR3 runs 14 residues. The CDR3 is CSDRSGRAFNEQFF. The CDR3 coding sequence is TGCAGCGACCGGAGCGGGAGGGCCTTTAATGAGCAGTTCTTC.

This clonotype was counted only a few times. The V gene is TRBV6-6, the J gene TRBJ1-4; D possibly corresponds to TRBD1 (6 bases). The length of the CDR3 is 13 residues. V was shortened by 6 bases and J by 8 bases, with 13 bases between the two germline ends. Germline CDR1 is MNHNY and CDR2 is SVGAGI (reference sequence). The CDR3 loop is CASRDSVWEKLFF. In DNA form, the CDR3 reads TGTGCCAGCAGGGACAGCGTTTGGGAAAAACTGTTTTTT.